This TCR beta chain was sequenced during a study of T cell responses to AZD1222 COVID-19 vaccine. Study at large: Pooling of second doses given at about 4 or about 12 weeks was done.

CDR3 size: 13 residues. Germline trimming cut 4 bases from V and 4 bases from J; bases unmatched to any gene: 4. The germline CDR1 and CDR2 sequences are SGHRS and YFSETQ. Data came from immunoSEQ multiplex PCR; TCRdb stores just in-frame clones and leaves some out. The sample gives approximately 180,000 clones, around 90% of which show up once; approximately 2.5% is in the top ten. This sequence joins TRBV5-1 and TRBJ2-7; 8 nucleotides match TRBD1. The sample in question was peripheral blood, obtained on day 0 of AZD1222 vaccination. The source of this sequence is an adult in good health. In nucleotides, the CDR3 is TGCGCCAGCAGCGTGGACAGGGTGTACGAGCAGTACTTC. This sequence encodes CASSVDRVYEQYF. Based on the CDR3 plus reference TRBV5-1 and TRBJ2-7, the full variable domain is KAGVTQTPRYLIKTRGQQVTLSCSPISGHRSVSWYQQTPGQGLQFLFEYFSETQRNKGNFPGRFSGRQFSNSRSEMNVSTLELGDSALYLCASSVDRVYEQYFGPGTRLTVT.